The entry below gives a single T cell receptor (beta chain) sequence along with its context. The antigen is not known. The sample belongs to a study of T-cell reconstitution after alpha-beta-depleted transplantation in children. Findings and limits, study-wide: One year post-transplant, T-cell counts and diversity were largely derived from T cells produced anew. Recipient T cells and thymic progenitors that survived gave rise to the high TCRbeta diversity observed at day 60 in some patients. Several hundred expanded graft clones reportedly supplied alpha-beta T cells about two months after transplant.

Using unique molecular identifiers, the investigators prepared the TCRbeta library. TCRdb reprocessed the PCR reads with MiXCR, giving one entry per CDR3 protein. Here the sample spans 300,000 to 400,000 distinct CDR3 sequences, approximately 23% being singletons. The length of the CDR3 is 17 residues. CDR1 SQVTM and CDR2 ANQGSEA come from the germline V gene. V shed 6 bases, J shed 4 bases, and the junction held 8 bases outside the gene matches. The source material was PBMCs, mostly from graft donor cells, sampled 180 days after TCRalphabeta/CD19-depleted stem cell transplant. The chain carries TRBV29-1 and TRBJ2-2, with 16 bases matching TRBD2. The TCR sequence derives from a male patient aged 5 to 17 who had a stem cell transplant for acute lymphoblastic leukemia, so the T cells may come from the graft donor. The CDR3 protein is CSVAGLAGGPGTGELFF. The CDR3 nucleotides are TGCAGCGTCGCGGGACTAGCGGGAGGGCCCGGCACCGGGGAGCTGTTTTTT.